This T cell receptor beta chain was recovered during a study of T cell responses to AZD1222 COVID-19 vaccine. Study details: Pooled together were second doses at about 4 or about 12 weeks.

The CDR3 runs 16 residues. The V gene lost 1 base and the J gene lost 0 bases, with 10 bases spanning the gap. Germline V lookup: CDR1 SEHNR, CDR2 FQNEAQ (reference sequence). Using immunoSEQ multiplex PCR, the repertoire was profiled, and TCRdb retains in-frame clones only, with some absent. The sample has about 110,000 clones; roughly 84% are singletons. A single count supports this clone. The V gene is TRBV7-9, the J gene TRBJ1-3; D uncertain. The sequence was obtained from an adult in good health. The sample was peripheral blood, taken on day 0 of AZD1222 vaccination. CDR3 sequence (DNA): TGTGCCAGCAGCTTAGTTAACAGCCACTCTGGAAACACCATATATTTT. This encodes CASSLVNSHSGNTIYF.